A single sample is the source of the 25 T cell receptor beta chains below, sequenced in a study of control samples from healthy donors and cancer patients. Measured with immunoSEQ multiplex PCR; TCRdb has only the in-frame clones, and not every one. The data contain about 130,000 clones, 75% to 95% of them seen just once; the ten biggest clones take up just over 8.5%. The sample was blood. These receptors originate from a young man in good health.

J is TRBJ1-2 and V is TRBV23-1; possible D gene TRBD1, 6 bases. TRBV23-1 falls under the ORF class, with uncertain function. The CDR3 sequence is 14 residues long. The V end was cut by 0 bases, the J end by 1 base, with 6 bases between. CDR3 sequence (DNA): TGCGCCAGCAGTCAATCCAGGGGTAACTATGGCTACACCTTC. As protein: CASSQSRGNYGYTF.

The rearrangement uses TRBV9 and TRBJ1-2; no firm D call. The CDR3 contains 15 residues. V gave up 4 bases and J gave up 8 bases, with 21 bases separating them. The germline V gene encodes CDR1 SGDLS and CDR2 YYNGEE. The CDR3 region is CASSSPTDGGGGYTF. DNA for the CDR3: TGTGCCAGCAGCTCCCCAACCGACGGTGGAGGAGGCTACACCTTC. Together with reference TRBV9 and TRBJ1-2, the CDR3 gives the full variable domain: DSGVTQTPKHLITATGQRVTLRCSPRSGDLSVYWYQQSLDQGLQFLIQYYNGEERAKGNILERFSAQQFPDLHSELNLSSLELGDSALYFCASSSPTDGGGGYTFGSGTRLTVV.

V gene TRBV7-9 combines with J gene TRBJ2-1, with D tentatively TRBD1 (6 bases). Deletions cut 1 base from V and 7 bases from J, with 8 bases between. Germline V gene data show CDR1 as SEHNR and CDR2 as FQNEAQ (reference sequence). This CDR3 spans 13 amino acids. CDR3 loop: CASSLGGRNEQFF. DNA for the CDR3: TGTGCCAGCAGCTTAGGGGGGCGGAATGAGCAGTTCTTC. The full variable domain, in which reference TRBV7-9 and TRBJ2-1 provide the parts outside the CDR3, is DTGVSQNPRHKITKRGQNVTFRCDPISEHNRLYWYRQTLGQGPEFLTYFQNEAQLEKSRLLSDRFSAERPKGSFSTLEIQRTEQGDSAMYLCASSLGGRNEQFFGPGTRLTVL.

The J gene is TRBJ2-7, the V gene TRBV19, with D possibly matching TRBD2 (7 bases). The germline gives CDR1 LNHDA, CDR2 SQIVND (reference sequence). V was pared by 3 bases and J by 3 bases, with 15 bases between. This CDR3 has 15 residues. CDR3 sequence reads: CASSIGPGGGYEQYF. The DNA for the CDR3 is TGTGCCAGTAGTATTGGGCCGGGGGGCGGCTACGAGCAGTACTTC.

The gene calls are TRBV30 and TRBJ1-4; D gene ambiguous. CDR3 length: 13 amino acids. With 1 base removed from V and 8 bases from J, the gap between germline ends came to 11 bases. Germline-derived CDR1 and CDR2 are GTSNPN and SVGIG (reference sequence). CDR3 coding DNA: TGTGCCTGGAGTGCGGGTTTAAGGGAAAAACTGTTTTTT. Translating gives CAWSAGLREKLFF.

The V gene is TRBV12-5, the J gene TRBJ1-1; D is perhaps TRBD1 (5 bases). This CDR3 is built from 13 residues. V lost 7 bases, J lost 4 bases, and 13 bases lay in between. Germline V gives CDR1 LGHNT, CDR2 FRNRAP. CDR3 amino acids: CASAQGRGTEAFF. In DNA form, the CDR3 reads TGTGCTAGTGCTCAGGGAAGGGGCACTGAAGCTTTCTTT.

J is TRBJ2-3 and V is TRBV9; D gene uncertain. The germline gives CDR1 SGDLS, CDR2 YYNGEE. This CDR3 has 13 amino acids. Trimming removed 4 bases at V and 6 bases at J, with 12 bases between. The CDR3 DNA reads as TGTGCCAGCAGCTCAATTGCTTTGGATACGCAGTATTTT. Protein product: CASSSIALDTQYF.

The chain recombines TRBV19 with TRBJ2-4; a weak D match, TRBD1 (5 bases). This CDR3 is built from 15 residues. Germline CDR1 LNHDA, CDR2 SQIVND (reference sequence). Trimming cost V 1 base and J 0 bases, with 7 bases left between them. The CDR3 reads CASSIGGLAKNIQYF. DNA for the CDR3: TGTGCCAGTAGTATAGGGGGCCTAGCCAAAAACATTCAGTACTTC.

The rearrangement uses TRBV19 and TRBJ2-1; 13 positions match TRBD2. Germline CDR1 reads LNHDA; CDR2 reads SQIVND (reference sequence). V was pared by 6 bases and J by 7 bases, with 6 bases of the junction left unmatched. The CDR3 contains 15 residues. Written as DNA, the CDR3 is TGTGCCAGTAGCGTGCCGGGACTAGCGGGGAATGAGCAGTTCTTC. Protein: CASSVPGLAGNEQFF.

This chain links TRBV21-1 with TRBJ2-6. TRBV21-1 is a listed pseudogene. The CDR3 runs 14 residues. The CDR3 protein is CASSRVTGANVLTF. CDR3 DNA: TGTGCCAGCAGCAGGGTTACTGGGGCCAACGTCCTGACTTTC.

The gene calls are TRBV30 and TRBJ1-3; unclear D gene. CDR3 size: 13 residues. V lost 3 bases and J lost 0, with 6 bases in between. The germline CDR1 and CDR2 sequences are GTSNPN and SVGIG (reference sequence). The CDR3 coding sequence is TGTGCCTGGAGACCGGCCTCTGGAAACACCATATATTTT. Its translation: CAWRPASGNTIYF.

The V call is TRBV6-4, the J call TRBJ2-4; 8 nucleotides line up with TRBD1. There are 14 residues in the CDR3. V lost 3 bases and J lost 8; bases outside the gene matches: 6. CDR1 and CDR2 (germline): MRHNA, SNTAGT. Here the CDR3 reads CASSEGQGAHIQYF. The CDR3 coding sequence is TGTGCCAGCAGTGAGGGCCAGGGGGCACACATTCAGTACTTC.

The rearrangement joins TRBV5-5 to TRBJ1-5; D uncertain. Germline V lookup: CDR1 SGHKS, CDR2 YYEKEE (reference sequence). CDR3 length: 14 amino acids. V lost 0 bases and J 6 bases, leaving 10 bases between the germline ends. DNA for the CDR3: TGTGCCAGCAGCTTGGGTCTGAGCGGTCAGCCCCAGCATTTT. It translates to CASSLGLSGQPQHF.

The chain recombines TRBV27 with TRBJ2-7, with TRBD2 matching over 9 bases. Germline CDR1 is MNHEY and CDR2 is SMNVEV (reference sequence). CDR3 length equals 16 residues. J was trimmed by 0 bases and V by 6 bases; bases with no gene match: 9. As DNA, the CDR3 is TGTGCCAGCAGCTCTACATTAGCGGGGGTCTCCTACGAGCAGTACTTC. The encoded protein is CASSSTLAGVSYEQYF.

This chain connects TRBV19 to TRBJ1-4; 7 bases match TRBD1. V shed 5 bases, J shed 0 bases, and the junction held 0 bases outside the gene matches. Germline lookup yields CDR1 LNHDA and CDR2 SQIVND (reference sequence). The CDR3 length is 14 residues. The CDR3 region is CASSGTATNEKLFF. CDR3 coding DNA: TGTGCCAGTAGTGGGACAGCAACTAATGAAAAACTGTTTTTT.

This clone was picked up one time. The rearrangement links TRBV2 to TRBJ1-5, with D maybe TRBD1 (5 bases). Germline V lookup: CDR1 SNHLY, CDR2 FYNNEI. The CDR3 has 11 amino acids. V was cut by 6 bases and J by 10 bases, with 10 bases left in between. The CDR3 here is CASRGEDPQHF. The CDR3 bases are TGTGCCAGCAGGGGGGAAGACCCCCAGCATTTT. Full variable domain (rest looked up from reference TRBV2 and TRBJ1-5): EPEVTQTPSHQVTQMGQEVILRCVPISNHLYFYWYRQILGQKVEFLVSFYNNEISEKSEIFDDQFSVERPDGSNFTLKIRSTKLEDSAMYFCASRGEDPQHFGDGTRLSIL.

This clone has a single count. The rearrangement links TRBV5-4 to TRBJ2-7, with D possibly being TRBD1 (6 bases). In germline, CDR1 is SGHNT, CDR2 YYREEE (reference sequence). The CDR3 is made up of 15 amino acids. Deletions cut 4 bases from V and 3 bases from J, with 17 bases between. CDR3: CASSLPQGRLYEQYF. DNA of the CDR3: TGTGCCAGCAGCCTACCACAGGGACGTCTCTACGAGCAGTACTTC.

The CDR3 region has the DNA TGCGCCAGCAGCCAGGTCACAGGGGGCGAGAACACTGAAGCTTTCTTT. This encodes CASSQVTGGENTEAFF. This chain links TRBV4-1 with TRBJ1-1, with 9 bases fitting TRBD1. J gave up 1 base and V 3 bases, and 6 bases lay outside the gene matches. CDR3 size: 16 residues. Germline V CDR1 and CDR2: MGHRA, YSYEKL.

The chain carries TRBV7-9 and TRBJ2-7; possibly TRBD1 for D (6 bases). The V gene lost 2 bases and the J gene lost 5 bases, with 13 bases spanning the gap. From germline, CDR1 is SEHNR and CDR2 FQNEAQ (reference sequence). CDR3 length: 14 residues. DNA of the CDR3: TGTGCCAGCAGCTTATTGGGGGCTGTCCACGAGCAGTACTTC. Translating it yields CASSLLGAVHEQYF.

The chain carries TRBV18 and TRBJ2-3, with D unclear. With 0 bases removed from V and 2 bases from J, the gap between germline ends came to 12 bases. Germline CDR1 KGHSH, CDR2 LQKENI. The CDR3 runs to 16 residues. CDR3 coding DNA: TGTGCCAGCTCACCACCTAAGATACGAATCACAGATACGCAGTATTTT. Amino acid sequence: CASSPPKIRITDTQYF.

As regards this clone: The same CDR3 can be traced to other DNA sequences in this sample. In DNA, the CDR3 is TGTGCCAGCAGCTTACGGGGGTCCCACAATGAGCAGTTCTTC. Amino acid sequence: CASSLRGSHNEQFF. The V call is TRBV7-6, the J call TRBJ2-1; perhaps TRBD2 as D (6 bases). The germline V gene encodes CDR1 SGHVS and CDR2 FNYEAQ. The CDR3 spans 14 residues. The V gene lost 2 bases and the J gene lost 5 bases, with 10 bases spanning the gap.

The chain links TRBV7-2 to TRBJ1-2; D is undetermined. This CDR3 region has 17 residues. The germline V and J ends were trimmed by 2 bases and 4 bases, with 20 bases remaining between them. Per germline, CDR1 SGHTA and CDR2 FQGNSA. For the CDR3, the DNA is TGTGCCAGCAGCTTAATGGACCAGTTTCGGCTTATCTATGGCTACACCTTC. This encodes CASSLMDQFRLIYGYTF. The full variable domain, in which reference TRBV7-2 and TRBJ1-2 provide the parts outside the CDR3, is GAGVSQSPSNKVTEKGKDVELRCDPISGHTALYWYRQSLGQGLEFLIYFQGNSAPDKSGLPSDRFSAERTGGSVSTLTIQRTQQEDSAVYLCASSLMDQFRLIYGYTFGSGTRLTVV.

V is TRBV9 and J is TRBJ2-1; D could derive from TRBD1 or TRBD2 (5 bases each). The CDR3 runs to 16 residues. Per germline, CDR1 SGDLS and CDR2 YYNGEE. Trimming shortened V by 4 bases and J by 1 base, and 15 bases separated the two germline ends. CDR3 coding DNA: TGTGCCAGCAGCCCGTCGGGGACCGCGTCCTACAATGAGCAGTTCTTC. Its translation is CASSPSGTASYNEQFF.

The V gene is TRBV5-4, the J gene TRBJ1-2, with D possibly being TRBD1 (5 bases). The CDR3 runs to 15 residues. CDR1 and CDR2 (germline): SGHNT, YYREEE (reference sequence). V was cut by 2 bases and J by 0 bases, with 11 bases left in between. The CDR3 nucleotides are TGTGCCAGCAGCTTTGTAACAGGACCTAACTATGGCTACACCTTC. As protein: CASSFVTGPNYGYTF.

In nucleotides, the CDR3 is TGTGCCAGCTCAGGCCCCCCCGGGGACTACGAGCAGTACTTC. Its translation is CASSGPPGDYEQYF. The chain links TRBV18 to TRBJ2-7; weak D call: TRBD2 (5 bases). Between the trimmed V and J ends, which lost 5 bases and 3 bases, there was a span of 14 bases. In germline, CDR1 is KGHSH, CDR2 LQKENI. This CDR3 has 14 amino acids. Looking up the rest from reference TRBV18 and TRBJ2-7 gives the full variable domain: NAGVMQNPRHLVRRRGQEARLRCSPMKGHSHVYWYRQLPEEGLKFMVYLQKENIIDESGMPKERFSAEFPKEGPSILRIQQVVRGDSAAYFCASSGPPGDYEQYFGPGTRLTVT.